Listed here are 13 T cell receptor beta chains from one sample, sequenced in a study of graft-versus-host responses after intestinal transplantation. The data were produced by immunoSEQ multiplex PCR, yet TCRdb's version contains in-frame clones alone and is incomplete. Found here are tens of thousands of clones, 85% to 95% of them singletons; the top ten hold roughly 6%. For these TCRs, the target antigens are not known. This specimen consisted of unstimulated CD8+ T cells sorted from spleen or lymph node cells, obtained before intestinal transplant. These TCRs come from a human donor who received an intestinal transplant.

The CDR3 reads CASSLGPKQGDEQFF. The CDR3 DNA sequence: TGCGCCAGCAGCTTGGGTCCGAAACAGGGGGATGAGCAGTTCTTC. The chain couples TRBV5-1 to TRBJ2-1; 8 bases are shared with TRBD1. Germline V gene data show CDR1 as SGHRS and CDR2 as YFSETQ. The CDR3 covers 15 residues. V lost 0 bases to trimming and J lost 8 bases; unmatched junction nucleotides: 7.

The chain recombines TRBV29-1 with TRBJ2-2; TRBD2 is a possible D gene (5 bases). Trimming took off 5 bases at V and 2 bases at J, with 9 bases between the two ends. CDR1 and CDR2 from the germline V gene are SQVTM and ANQGSEA. The CDR3 sequence is 13 residues long. The CDR3 here is CSVLGANTGELFF. For the CDR3, the DNA is TGCAGCGTTTTGGGAGCCAACACCGGGGAGCTGTTTTTT.

This rearrangement joins TRBV6-5 to TRBJ1-2; D ambiguous. Germline V CDR1 and CDR2: MNHEY, SVGAGI. The V and J ends lost 5 bases and 2 bases respectively, with 9 bases between them. CDR3 length: 13 residues. This chain's CDR3 is CASSNDINYGYTF. CDR3 DNA sequence: TGTGCCAGCAGTAACGACATAAACTATGGCTACACCTTC.

V and J are TRBV5-1 and TRBJ1-2; 10 positions match TRBD1. Looked up from germline, CDR1 is SGHRS and CDR2 is YFSETQ. The CDR3 covers 17 residues. With 6 bases clipped from V and 4 bases from J, the junction kept 15 bases outside the gene matches. The CDR3 here is CASNWRPRQGAIYGYTF. CDR3 nucleotide sequence: TGCGCCAGCAATTGGCGACCTAGACAGGGGGCGATCTATGGCTACACCTTC.

The rearrangement links TRBV30 to TRBJ2-3, with no clear D. In germline, CDR1 is GTSNPN, CDR2 SVGIG (reference sequence). The germline V and J ends were trimmed by 8 bases and 0 bases, with 6 bases remaining between them. The CDR3 length is 11 residues. The CDR3 protein is CALGSTDTQYF. CDR3 DNA: TGTGCCCTCGGAAGCACAGATACGCAGTATTTT.

The sample holds a few counts of this clone. The V and J genes are TRBV6-6 and TRBJ2-2; 11 positions agree with TRBD2. In germline, CDR1 is MNHNY, CDR2 SVGAGI (reference sequence). The CDR3 consists of 15 residues. Germline trimming cut 6 bases from V and 5 bases from J; bases unmatched to any gene: 5. CDR3 coding DNA: TGTGCCAGCAGAACACTAGCGGGGGAGACCGGGGAGCTGTTTTTT. The encoded protein is CASRTLAGETGELFF.

V usage is TRBV7-9 and J usage is TRBJ2-7; D unclear. V was pared by 8 bases and J by 5 bases, with 16 bases between. CDR1 is SEHNR and CDR2 is FQNEAQ in the germline V gene (reference sequence). The CDR3 extends over 13 amino acids. CDR3 bases: TGTGCCAGCGGAGATACGGGTTCCCACGAGCAGTACTTC. Translating gives CASGDTGSHEQYF.

The J gene is TRBJ2-3, the V gene TRBV2, with a weak D call TRBD2 (5 bases). The V gene lost 1 base and the J gene lost 7 bases, with 15 bases spanning the gap. The germline gives CDR1 SNHLY, CDR2 FYNNEI. The CDR3 extends over 15 amino acids. Here the CDR3 DNA reads TGTGCCAGCAGTGAAGAGGTAGAGGGCGGATATACGCAGTATTTT. Its protein product is CASSEEVEGGYTQYF.

This sequence joins TRBV11-2 and TRBJ1-4; 7 bases agree with TRBD1. The CDR3 has 16 amino acids. Germline V gives CDR1 SGHAT, CDR2 FQNNGV. With 1 base clipped from V and 5 bases from J, the junction kept 7 bases outside the gene matches. The CDR3, as DNA: TGTGCCAGCAGCTTAGTTATCCGGGACAGCAATGAAAAACTGTTTTTT. Its protein is CASSLVIRDSNEKLFF. The full variable domain, its missing parts supplied by reference TRBV11-2 and TRBJ1-4, is EAGVAQSPRYKIIEKRQSVAFWCNPISGHATLYWYQQILGQGPKLLIQFQNNGVVDDSQLPKDRFSAERLKGVDSTLKIQPAKLEDSAVYLCASSLVIRDSNEKLFFGSGTQLSVL.

The CDR3 nucleotides are TGTGCCAGCAGCCTGAAACCAACGGACGTTCAGTACTTC. As protein: CASSLKPTDVQYF. The chain combines TRBV4-2 with TRBJ2-4; D gene unclear. Trimming shortened V by 4 bases and J by 11 bases, and 15 bases separated the two germline ends. This CDR3 contains 13 residues. In germline, CDR1 is LGHNA, CDR2 YNFKEQ.

J is TRBJ2-3 and V is TRBV9, with a possible D match to TRBD1 (6 bases). V lost 3 bases and J 4 bases, leaving 12 bases between the germline ends. The CDR3 covers 14 residues. From germline, CDR1 is SGDLS and CDR2 YYNGEE. The CDR3 sequence: CASSDPGQSDTQYF. In nucleotides, the CDR3 is TGTGCCAGCAGCGACCCGGGACAATCAGATACGCAGTATTTT.

DNA of the CDR3: TGCGCCAGCAGCTTGGAAGGGGGGACAGGGGCCTCCTACGAGCAGTACTTC. Protein sequence: CASSLEGGTGASYEQYF. The chain has TRBV5-1 and TRBJ2-7; the match to TRBD1 covers 10 bases. This CDR3 comprises 17 residues. The germline CDR1 and CDR2 sequences are SGHRS and YFSETQ. The J segment lost 0 bases and the V segment lost 0 bases, leaving 6 bases of the junction unmatched.

The V and J genes are TRBV11-2 and TRBJ2-3; weak D call: TRBD2 (5 bases). The CDR3 consists of 14 residues. The V end lost 2 bases, the J end lost 1 base, and 7 bases lay between the germline ends. Per the germline V gene, CDR1 is SGHAT and CDR2 is FQNNGV. As DNA, the CDR3 is TGTGCCAGCAGCTTATACGGGGGCACAGATACGCAGTATTTT. Translated: CASSLYGGTDTQYF.